The TCR beta chain under discussion was sequenced for a study of blood T cell repertoires in COVID-19. Profiling relied on immunoSEQ multiplex PCR, and the TCRdb table lists in-frame clones only, not all of them. The table has fewer than 100,000 clones, roughly 86% seen once. CDR1 is SGHRS and CDR2 is YFSETQ in the germline V gene. The CDR3 length is 14 residues. The ends were cut back, 3 bases at V and 11 bases at J, with 17 bases in the middle. Sequenced input: peripheral blood. This TCR was sampled from a man between 50 and 59 years old with acute or convalescent COVID-19. The V and J genes are TRBV5-1 and TRBJ1-4, with TRBD1 as a possible D gene (5 bases). The CDR3 DNA follows: TGCGCCAGCAGCTGGACACCCGAGGAGTCGAAACTGTTTTTT. Encoded protein: CASSWTPEESKLFF.